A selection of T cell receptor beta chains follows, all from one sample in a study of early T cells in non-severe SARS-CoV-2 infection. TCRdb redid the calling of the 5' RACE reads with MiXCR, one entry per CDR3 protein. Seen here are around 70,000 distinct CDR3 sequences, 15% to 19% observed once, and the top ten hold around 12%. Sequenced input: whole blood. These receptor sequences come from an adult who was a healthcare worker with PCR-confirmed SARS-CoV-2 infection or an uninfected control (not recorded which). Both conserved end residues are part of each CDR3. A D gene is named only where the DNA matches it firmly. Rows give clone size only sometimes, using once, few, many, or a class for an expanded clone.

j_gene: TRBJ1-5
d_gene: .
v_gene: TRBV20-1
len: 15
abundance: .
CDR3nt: TGCAGTGCTAGAGATCGGGCAGGATACAATCAGCCCCAGCATTTT
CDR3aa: CSARDRAGYNQPQHF

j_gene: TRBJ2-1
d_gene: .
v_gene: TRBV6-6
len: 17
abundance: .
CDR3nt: TGTGCCACCTCGGCCCTGTCGGGGGGCCGATTACAAAGTGAGCAGTTCTTC
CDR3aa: CATSALSGGRLQSEQFF

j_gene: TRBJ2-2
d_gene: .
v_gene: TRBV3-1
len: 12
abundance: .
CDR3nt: TGTGCCAGCAGCCAACACACCGGGGAGCTGTTTTTT
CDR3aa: CASSQHTGELFF

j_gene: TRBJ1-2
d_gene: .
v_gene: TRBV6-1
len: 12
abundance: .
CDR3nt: TGTGCCAGCGTCGTAGGGGAAAATGGCTACACCTTC
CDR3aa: CASVVGENGYTF

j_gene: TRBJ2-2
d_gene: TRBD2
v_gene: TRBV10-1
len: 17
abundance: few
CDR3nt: TGCGCCAGCAGTGAGCGGAGCGGGGGGTTTAACACCGGGGAGCTGTTTTTT
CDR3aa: CASSERSGGFNTGELFF

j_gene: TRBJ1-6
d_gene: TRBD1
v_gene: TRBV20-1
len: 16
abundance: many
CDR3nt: TGCAGTGCTACCCCCCCGGACAGGATCTATAATTCACCCCTCCACTTT
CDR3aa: CSATPPDRIYNSPLHF

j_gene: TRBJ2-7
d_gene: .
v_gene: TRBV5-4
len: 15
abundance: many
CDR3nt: TGTGCCAGCAGCTTGGCCGTCACAAAGGGCTACGAGCAGTACTTC
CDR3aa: CASSLAVTKGYEQYF

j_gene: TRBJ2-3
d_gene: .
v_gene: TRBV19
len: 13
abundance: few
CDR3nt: TGTGCCAGTAGTAGAGGGCAACCAGATACGCAGTATTTT
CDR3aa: CASSRGQPDTQYF

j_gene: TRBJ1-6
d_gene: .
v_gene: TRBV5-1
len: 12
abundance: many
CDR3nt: TGTGCCAGCAGTTTAGGGAATTCACCCCTCCACTTT
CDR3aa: CASSLGNSPLHF

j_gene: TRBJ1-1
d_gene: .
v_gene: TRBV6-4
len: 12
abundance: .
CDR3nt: TGTGCCAGCGTTAGAATGAACACTGAAGCTTTCTTT
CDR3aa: CASVRMNTEAFF

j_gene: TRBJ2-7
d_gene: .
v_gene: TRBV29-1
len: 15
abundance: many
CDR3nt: TGCAGCGTTGAAGATCCGGGCAGGGGAAAAGCCGAGCAGTACTTC
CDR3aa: CSVEDPGRGKAEQYF

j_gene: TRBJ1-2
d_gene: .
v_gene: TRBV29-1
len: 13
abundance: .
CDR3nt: TGCAGCGTTGAAGTCAGTCAGGGGATCGGGTACACCTTC
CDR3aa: CSVEVSQGIGYTF

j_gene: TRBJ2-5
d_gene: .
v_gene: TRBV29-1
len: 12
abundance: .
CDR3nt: TGCAGCGTTGGTCTACCTAAGGAGACCCAGTACTTC
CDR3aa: CSVGLPKETQYF

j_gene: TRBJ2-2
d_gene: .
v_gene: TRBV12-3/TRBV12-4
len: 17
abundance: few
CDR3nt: TGTGCCAGCAGTTTAGAGGGCTCGGGGGCGAACACCGGGGAGCTGTTTTTT
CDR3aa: CASSLEGSGANTGELFF

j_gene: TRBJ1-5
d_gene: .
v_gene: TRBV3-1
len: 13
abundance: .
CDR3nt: TGTGCCAGCATCCAGAAGGACAGCCAGCCCCAGCATTTT
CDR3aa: CASIQKDSQPQHF

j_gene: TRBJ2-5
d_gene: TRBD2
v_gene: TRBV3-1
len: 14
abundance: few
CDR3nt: TGTGCCAGCAGCGAAACGGGACTAACTACGACCCAGTACTTC
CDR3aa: CASSETGLTTTQYF

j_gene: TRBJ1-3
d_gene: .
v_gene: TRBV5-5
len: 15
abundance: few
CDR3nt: TGTGCCAGCAGCCCCGACTGGAGCTCTGGAAACACCATATATTTT
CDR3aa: CASSPDWSSGNTIYF

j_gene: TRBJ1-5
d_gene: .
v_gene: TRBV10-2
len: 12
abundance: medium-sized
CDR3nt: TGCGCCAGCTCGGGGGGCGCTCAGCCCCAGCATTTT
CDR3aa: CASSGGAQPQHF

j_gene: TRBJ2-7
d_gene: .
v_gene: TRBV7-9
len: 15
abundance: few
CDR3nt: TGTGCCAGCAGCTTATCGGAACAGCACTCCTACGAGCAGTACTTC
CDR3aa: CASSLSEQHSYEQYF

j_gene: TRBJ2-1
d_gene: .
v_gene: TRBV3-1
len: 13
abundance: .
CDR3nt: TGTGCCAGCAGCCGGGGCTCCTACAATGAGCAGTTCTTC
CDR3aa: CASSRGSYNEQFF

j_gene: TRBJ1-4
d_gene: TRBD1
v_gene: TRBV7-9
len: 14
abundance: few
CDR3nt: TGTGCCAGCAGCCGCGACAGGGGTTTTGAAAAACTGTTTTTT
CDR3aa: CASSRDRGFEKLFF

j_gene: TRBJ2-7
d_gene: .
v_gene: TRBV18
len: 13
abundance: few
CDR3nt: TGTGCCAGCTCACCCCCTAACCCGAACGAGCAGTACTTC
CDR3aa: CASSPPNPNEQYF

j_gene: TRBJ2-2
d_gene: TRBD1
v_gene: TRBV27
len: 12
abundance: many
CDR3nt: TGTGCCAGCAGTTTGAGGGGACAGCAGCTGTTTTTT
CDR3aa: CASSLRGQQLFF

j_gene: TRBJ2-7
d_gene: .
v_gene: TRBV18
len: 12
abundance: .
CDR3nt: TGTGCCAGCTCAACCCAGGGAAACGAGCAGTACTTC
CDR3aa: CASSTQGNEQYF

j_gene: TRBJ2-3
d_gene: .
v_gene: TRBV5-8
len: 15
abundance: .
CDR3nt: TGTGCCAGCAGCCTCGGACGCTATTTCATAGATACGCAGTATTTT
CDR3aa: CASSLGRYFIDTQYF

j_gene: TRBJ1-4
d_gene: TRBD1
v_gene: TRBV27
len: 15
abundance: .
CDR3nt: TGTGCCAGCAGTTTTACGGGACAGAGGAATGAAAAACTGTTTTTT
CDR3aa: CASSFTGQRNEKLFF

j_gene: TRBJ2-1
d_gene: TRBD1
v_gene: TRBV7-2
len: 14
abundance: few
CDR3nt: TGTGCCAGCAGCCACCGGGACAGAAGGAATGAGCAGTTCTTC
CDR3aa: CASSHRDRRNEQFF

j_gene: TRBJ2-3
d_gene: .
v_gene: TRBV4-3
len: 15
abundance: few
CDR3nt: TGCGCCAGCAGCCAAGACAGGATGGGCACAGATACGCAGTATTTT
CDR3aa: CASSQDRMGTDTQYF

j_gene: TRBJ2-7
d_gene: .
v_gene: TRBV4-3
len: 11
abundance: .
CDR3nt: TGCGCCAGCACCCTCGACTGCGAGCAGTACTTC
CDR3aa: CASTLDCEQYF

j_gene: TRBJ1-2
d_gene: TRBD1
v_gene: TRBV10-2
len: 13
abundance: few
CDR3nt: TGCGCCAGCAGACCGGGACAGGGCTATGGCTACACCTTC
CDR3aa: CASRPGQGYGYTF

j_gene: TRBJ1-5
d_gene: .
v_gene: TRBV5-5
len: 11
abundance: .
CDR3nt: TGTGCCAGCGGCCCCAATCAGCCCCAGCATTTT
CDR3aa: CASGPNQPQHF

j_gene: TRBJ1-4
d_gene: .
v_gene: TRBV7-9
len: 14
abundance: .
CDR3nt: TGTGCCAGCAGCGGGGGGGCGGCTAATGAAAAACTGTTTTTT
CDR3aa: CASSGGAANEKLFF

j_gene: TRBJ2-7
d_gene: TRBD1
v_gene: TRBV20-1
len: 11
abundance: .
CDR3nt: TGCAGTGCTTACAGGGGGAACGAGCAGTACTTC
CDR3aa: CSAYRGNEQYF

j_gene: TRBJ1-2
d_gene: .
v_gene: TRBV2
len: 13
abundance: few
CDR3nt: TGTGCCAGCAGTGAAAGAGGGTACTATGGCTACACCTTC
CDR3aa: CASSERGYYGYTF

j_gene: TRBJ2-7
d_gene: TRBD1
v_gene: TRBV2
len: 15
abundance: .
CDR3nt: TGTGCCAGCAGTGACCCCGGGACAGGGGTGAACGAGCAGTACTTC
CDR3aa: CASSDPGTGVNEQYF

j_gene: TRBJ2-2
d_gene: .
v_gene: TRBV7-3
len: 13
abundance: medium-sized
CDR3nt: TGTGCCAGCAGCTCGGGGCAGACCGGGGAGCTGTTTTTT
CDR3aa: CASSSGQTGELFF

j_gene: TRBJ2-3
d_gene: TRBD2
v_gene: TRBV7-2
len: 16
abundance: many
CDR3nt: TGTGCCAGCAGCCCGAGTGGCGGGAGGACCGGTGCAACGCAGTATTTT
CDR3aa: CASSPSGGRTGATQYF

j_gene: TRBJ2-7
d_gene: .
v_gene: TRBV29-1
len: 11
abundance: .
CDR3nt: TGCAGCGTTGAAGATGTGGACGAGCAGTACTTC
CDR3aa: CSVEDVDEQYF

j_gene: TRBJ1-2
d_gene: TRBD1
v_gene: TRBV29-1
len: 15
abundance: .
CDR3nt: TGCAGCGTTGACGCTCCCGGACAGGCTATCTATGGCTACACCTTC
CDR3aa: CSVDAPGQAIYGYTF

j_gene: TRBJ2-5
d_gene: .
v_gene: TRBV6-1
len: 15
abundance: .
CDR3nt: TGTGCCAGCAGTGAAGATCCCCTAGGAGGGGAGACCCAGTACTTC
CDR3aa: CASSEDPLGGETQYF

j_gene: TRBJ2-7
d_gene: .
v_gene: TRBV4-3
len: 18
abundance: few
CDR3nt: TGCGCCAGCAGCCAAGATCCCTCCAGCCCCCTATTGGGGAACGAGCAGTACTTC
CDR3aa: CASSQDPSSPLLGNEQYF

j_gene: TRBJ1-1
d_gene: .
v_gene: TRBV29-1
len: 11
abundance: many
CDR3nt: TGCAGCGTTCACAGGAACACTGAAGCTTTCTTT
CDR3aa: CSVHRNTEAFF

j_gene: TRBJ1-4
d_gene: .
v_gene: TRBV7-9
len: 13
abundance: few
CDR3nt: TGTGCCAGCAGCCCGGGTCTAGGGGAAAAACTGTTTTTT
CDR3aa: CASSPGLGEKLFF

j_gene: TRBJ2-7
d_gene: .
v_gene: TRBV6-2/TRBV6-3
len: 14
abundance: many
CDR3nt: TGTGCCAGCAGCCAGAGCCAGGGCCGTTACGAGCAGTACTTC
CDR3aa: CASSQSQGRYEQYF

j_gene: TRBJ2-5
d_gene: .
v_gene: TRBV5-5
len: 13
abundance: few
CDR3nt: TGTGCCAGCAGCTTGCAAGGGGTAGAGACCCAGTACTTC
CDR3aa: CASSLQGVETQYF

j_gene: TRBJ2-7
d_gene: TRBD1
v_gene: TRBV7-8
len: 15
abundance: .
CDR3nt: TGTACCAGCAGGCCAGGGACAGGGAAAGGGCGCGAGCAGTACTTC
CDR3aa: CTSRPGTGKGREQYF

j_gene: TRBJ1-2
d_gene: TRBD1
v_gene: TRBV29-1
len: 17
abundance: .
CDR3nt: TGCAGCGTTGACAGACAGGGAAGTCGATGGGGTGACTATGGCTACACCTTC
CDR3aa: CSVDRQGSRWGDYGYTF

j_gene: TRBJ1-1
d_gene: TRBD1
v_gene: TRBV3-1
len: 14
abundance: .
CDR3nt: TGTGCCAGCAGTCGGGACAGTCGAATCCGTGAAGCTTTCTTT
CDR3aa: CASSRDSRIREAFF

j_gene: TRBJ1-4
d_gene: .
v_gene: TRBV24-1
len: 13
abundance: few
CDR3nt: TGTGCCACCAGTGACCGCCGGGGTGAAAAACTGTTTTTT
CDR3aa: CATSDRRGEKLFF

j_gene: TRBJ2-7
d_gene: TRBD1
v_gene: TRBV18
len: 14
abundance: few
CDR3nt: TGTGCCAGCTCACCGGGACAGAGTACCTACGAGCAGTACTTC
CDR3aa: CASSPGQSTYEQYF

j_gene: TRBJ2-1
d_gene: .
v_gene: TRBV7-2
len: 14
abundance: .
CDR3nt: TGTGCCAGCAGCTTAGTGGCAGGCGGGAATGAGCAGTTCTTC
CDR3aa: CASSLVAGGNEQFF